The present T cell receptor beta chain was sequenced within a study of blood T cell repertoires in COVID-19 (dated by TCRdb to 2019 to 2021). Context from the whole study: The collaborator samples originated in the United States, Italy and Spain and spanned the acute and convalescent phases of COVID-19. The prospective study material was composed of cDNA or gDNA derived from T cells, B-cell-depleted T cells, or PBMCs. HLA class I and class II types, where available, came from metadata supplied by the sample provider rather than from assay-based typing. Deeply sampled blood TCRbeta repertoires from subjects exposed to, actively infected with, or recovered from COVID-19 were included in the dataset. The repertoires were released in a freely available public database meant as a resource for research on the immune response to SARS-CoV-2. The samples were drawn from the first 160 participants of the ongoing ImmuneRACE study and from 1,200 or so subjects provided by 6 global collaborators. Sample metadata almost always included a de-identified subject ID, COVID-19 status, age in years and sex. What the research found in general, with its limitations: The amount of clinical and demographic metadata varied by source and participant and was provided uncurated.

Whole blood was collected in K2EDTA tubes by collaborating institutions according to the institutions' own protocols. For TCRbeta analysis, collaborators shipped samples as frozen whole blood, isolated PBMCs, or DNA extracted from either of those sample types. Sequences MNHEY (CDR1) and SVGAGI (CDR2) are obtained from the germline V gene. V and J are truncated by 5 bases and 0 bases respectively, leaving an intervening sequence of 11 bases. From cysteine to phenylalanine, the CDR3 is 15 amino acids long. The CDR3 DNA has 45 bases and is translated from base 1. TCRbeta CDR3 regions were amplified from genomic DNA by means of the immunoSEQ Assay, a bias-controlled multiplex PCR. The study's processing was this. The number of nucleated cells in each sample was estimated by amplification of reference gene primers within the assay. To quantify the absolute abundance of each unique TCRbeta CDR3 rearrangement, sequence reads were collapsed and filtered. Productive Simpson clonality was computed per sample as the square root of Simpson's diversity index over productive rearrangements. Entries here come from immuneACCESS through TCRdb and include only in-frame sequences with V and J called. Some clones fail to appear in such tables; in the studies checked, an unresolved V gene covers under half of the shortfall, and the cause of the remainder is unknown. The V and J calls and clone size were taken over from that table, and D and trimming were inferred from the DNA. For this sample there are about 190,000 clones; about 89% appear just once. The ten top clones hold approximately 7% of the sample.

Details on this clone: No antigen is known for it. No much larger clone is present one base from it, and per-base qualities are unavailable.

This chain is built from TRBV6-5 and TRBJ1-3; no confident D gene assignment can be made. The sequence was obtained from a man aged 35-49 years with acute or convalescent COVID-19. Source material: peripheral blood. The bases are TGTGCCAGCAGTCTGGACGGGAGCTCTGGAAACACCATATATTTT. This yields the protein CASSLDGSSGNTIYF.